This TCR beta chain was recorded in a study of blood T cell repertoires in COVID-19. Study overall: T cells, B-cell-depleted T cells, or PBMCs supplied cDNA or gDNA.

Study processing details: Estimates of nucleated cell counts were drawn from the amplification of reference gene primers. Produced via immunoSEQ multiplex PCR; TCRdb's table is partial and in-frame only. Clonal size and the V and J genes are those of that table, whereas D and trimming came from the DNA. The table shows some 31,000 clones, with 90% occurring only once. This clone showed up just once. Trimming stripped 1 base from V and 9 bases from J, with 10 bases between. Per germline, CDR1 SEHNR and CDR2 FQNEAQ (reference sequence). The CDR3 totals 13 residues. The sample comprised peripheral blood. The genes are TRBV7-9 and TRBJ2-1; D not resolved. This receptor was obtained from a man aged 55 to 70 with active COVID-19. The CDR3 protein is CASSLEQLREQFF. Here the CDR3 DNA reads TGTGCCAGCAGCTTAGAACAGCTCCGTGAGCAGTTCTTC.